These 18 T cell receptor beta chains share one sample of origin, sequenced in a study of regulatory T cells in long-lasting Graves disease. Documented time point: newly diagnosed GD, antithyroid drugs for less than 3 months. The TCR library was made from RNA that had been extracted from PBMCs in TRIzol. Arm-PCR with iRepertoire HTBI primers amplified the CDR3 regions for these TCR beta libraries. TCRdb reprocessed the multiplex PCR reads with MiXCR, giving one entry per CDR3 protein. The sample carries under 300,000 distinct CDR3 sequences, approximately 16% recorded once. The material sequenced was peripheral blood mononuclear cells (PBMCs), taken at new diagnosis, from a patient treated with antithyroid drugs. The source of these receptors is a female donor with Graves disease.

The chain joins TRBV7-9 to TRBJ2-5, with TRBD2 matching 10 bases. V shed 10 bases, J shed 3 bases, and the junction held 11 bases outside the gene matches. CDR3 length: 15 amino acids. Germline V gene lookup returns CDR1 SEHNR and CDR2 FQNEAQ (reference sequence). Here the CDR3 reads CATQSSGREEETQYF. The CDR3 DNA reads as TGTGCCACCCAGTCCAGCGGGAGGGAGGAAGAGACCCAGTACTTC.

In the case of this clonotype: The junction departs from germline at one end; a sequencing error may be responsible. The chain employs TRBV11-1 and TRBJ2-1; D gene ambiguous. CDR1 is SGHAT and CDR2 is FQDESV in the germline V gene (reference sequence). The CDR3 contains 13 residues. The CDR3 DNA is TGTGCCAGCAGCTTAGACCTCACAGATACACAGTTTTTT. This gives the protein CASSLDLTDTQFF. The entire variable domain, with the rest obtained from reference TRBV11-1 and TRBJ2-1, is as follows: EAEVAQSPRYKITEKSQAVAFWCDPISGHATLYWYRQILGQGPELLVQFQDESVVDDSQLPKDRFSAERLKGVDSTLKIQPAELGDSAMYLCASSLDLTDTQFFGPGTRLTVL.

This clonotype was recorded at least ten times. The rearrangement links TRBV6-1 to TRBJ1-2, with D possibly TRBD1 on 5 matching bases. V shed 0 bases and J shed 7 bases, with 12 bases lying between them. The CDR3 covers 14 residues. Germline-derived CDR1 and CDR2 are MNHNS and SASEGT. The CDR3 sequence: CASSEALGERGYTF. CDR3 nucleotides: TGTGCCAGCAGTGAAGCGCTAGGGGAGCGTGGCTACACCTTC.

The CDR3 region is CASSESGRQLGGYTF. CDR3 DNA: TGCGCCAGCAGTGAGTCGGGTCGACAGCTCGGTGGCTACACCTTC. This chain joins TRBV10-2 and TRBJ1-2; D may be TRBD1 (5 bases). The V end was cut by 0 bases, the J end by 7 bases, with 15 bases between. This CDR3 is 15 amino acids long. Germline V lookup: CDR1 WSHSY, CDR2 SAAADI.

DNA of the CDR3: TGTGCCAGTAGGACAGGGGGCACGCAGTATTTT. This encodes CASRTGGTQYF. This chain connects TRBV19 to TRBJ2-3; 10 bases align to TRBD1. The length of the CDR3 is 11 residues. The germline gives CDR1 LNHDA, CDR2 SQIVND (reference sequence). Losses at the gene ends were 6 bases for V and 9 bases for J; bases not matched to a gene: 0.

This clonotype was detected many times. V and J are TRBV11-2 and TRBJ2-5; D not resolved. The CDR3 is made up of 13 amino acids. Deletions cut 5 bases from V and 5 bases from J, with 12 bases between. CDR1 and CDR2 (germline): SGHAT, FQNNGV. The CDR3 nucleotides are TGTGCCAGCAGCACCCGACTGGGGGAGACCCAGTACTTC. Amino acids: CASSTRLGETQYF.

This clonotype was picked up a small number of times. V usage is TRBV7-2 and J usage is TRBJ2-7; D is unclear. Per germline, CDR1 SGHTA and CDR2 FQGNSA. This CDR3 region has 13 residues. V was pared by 5 bases and J by 2 bases, with 10 bases between. The CDR3 DNA sequence: TGTGCCAGCAGCGTCGAGGTTACCTACGAGCAGTACTTC. Translation gives CASSVEVTYEQYF.

The CDR3 region has the DNA TGCGCCAGCGGGCATTCCTACAATGAGCAGTTCTTC. This encodes CASGHSYNEQFF. The V and J genes are TRBV5-1 and TRBJ2-1; D not certain. Per the germline V gene, CDR1 is SGHRS and CDR2 is YFSETQ. The CDR3 consists of 12 residues. V dropped 7 bases and J dropped 1 base, with 6 bases sitting between them.

At least ten counts were recorded for this clonotype. The chain is built from TRBV20-1 and TRBJ1-2; TRBD1 might be the D (5 bases). CDR3 length: 13 amino acids. In germline, CDR1 is DFQATT, CDR2 SNEGSKA (reference sequence). DNA of the CDR3: TGCTCCCCGGGGGGGAAGGGGTACTATGGCTACACCTTC. Amino acid sequence: CSPGGKGYYGYTF.

The table lists this clonotype with many counts. V usage is TRBV12-5 and J usage is TRBJ2-1; TRBD2 agrees at 11 bases. V lost 4 bases, J lost 5 bases, and 10 bases stayed unmatched. Germline CDR1 reads LGHNT; CDR2 reads FRNRAP. There are 17 residues in the CDR3. CDR3 in DNA: TGTGCTAGTGGTTCCTCCGGGACTAGCGGTATAGACAATGAGCAGTTCTTC. Protein product: CASGSSGTSGIDNEQFF.

This clonotype has ten or more counts. This chain links TRBV10-3 with TRBJ2-3; D is ambiguous. Germline V CDR1 and CDR2: ENHRY, SYGVKD. With 0 bases removed from V and 3 bases from J, the gap between germline ends came to 7 bases. The CDR3 totals 14 residues. The CDR3 nucleotides read TGTGCCATCAGTGAGTCGGGCGCAACAGATACGCAGTATTTT. This encodes CAISESGATDTQYF.

The genes are TRBV5-4 and TRBJ2-7; TRBD2 matches 11 bases. The CDR3 is 15 residues long. Germline lookup yields CDR1 SGHNT and CDR2 YYREEE (reference sequence). J gave up 2 bases and V 5 bases, and 6 bases lay outside the gene matches. The CDR3 loop is CASSTGTSGTYEQYF. In DNA, the CDR3 is TGTGCCAGCAGTACCGGGACTAGCGGAACCTACGAGCAGTACTTC. The variable domain in full, completed from reference TRBV5-4 and TRBJ2-7, reads ETGVTQSPTHLIKTRGQQVTLRCSSQSGHNTVSWYQQALGQGPQFIFQYYREEENGRGNFPPRFSGLQFPNYSSELNVNALELDDSALYLCASSTGTSGTYEQYFGPGTRLTVT.

Only a few counts were recorded for this clonotype. The chain recombines TRBV6-1 with TRBJ1-6; D gene unclear. The CDR3 is 14 amino acids. V was shortened by 9 bases and J by 7 bases, with 16 bases between the two germline ends. Germline values: CDR1 MNHNS, CDR2 SASEGT. CDR3 protein: CARMFSRLNSPLHF. In DNA form, the CDR3 reads TGTGCCAGGATGTTCTCTAGGCTGAATTCACCCCTCCACTTT.

This clonotype was seen ten or more times. The chain is built from TRBV20-1 and TRBJ1-4; the D is unclear. Trimming removed 5 bases at V and 8 bases at J, with 12 bases between. The germline gives CDR1 DFQATT, CDR2 SNEGSKA (reference sequence). The CDR3 consists of 12 residues. The CDR3 protein is CSAPAGPEKLFF. The CDR3 coding sequence is TGCAGTGCTCCGGCGGGTCCCGAAAAACTGTTTTTT.

This clonotype was found many times. The chain carries TRBV6-2 or TRBV6-3 and TRBJ2-1, with a tentative D call TRBD1 (7 bases). The CDR3 length is 15 residues. Trimming removed 3 bases from V and 5 bases from J, with 14 bases in between. Germline V gene sequence: CDR1 MNHEY, CDR2 SVGEGT. The CDR3 is CASSYIAGGHNEQFF. The DNA for the CDR3 is TGTGCCAGCAGTTATATAGCAGGGGGGCACAATGAGCAGTTCTTC.

This clonotype was seen at least ten times. This chain connects TRBV28 to TRBJ1-5; D remains unclear. The CDR3 length is 12 residues. The germline gives CDR1 MDHEN, CDR2 SYDVKM. Trimming stripped 7 bases from V and 6 bases from J, with 10 bases between. CDR3 bases: TGTGCCAGCACGAGATCCAGTCAGCCCCAGCATTTT. Translation: CASTRSSQPQHF.

This clonotype was seen a handful of times. The chain carries TRBV11-2 and TRBJ1-1; no clear D. The CDR3 covers 13 residues. Per the germline V gene, CDR1 is SGHAT and CDR2 is FQNNGV. The V gene lost 7 bases and the J gene lost 5 bases, with 14 bases spanning the gap. Written as DNA, the CDR3 is TGTGCCAGCACCTGGACGCACGGGACTGAAGCTTTCTTT. It translates to CASTWTHGTEAFF.

This clonotype was detected ten times or more. This sequence joins TRBV3-1 and TRBJ2-5, with D perhaps being TRBD1 or TRBD2 (7 bases each). The germline V and J ends were trimmed by 8 bases and 4 bases, with 17 bases remaining between them. CDR3 length: 14 residues. Germline V CDR1 and CDR2: LGHDT, YNNKEL (reference sequence). CDR3 DNA sequence: TGTGCCAGCGTTCAAGGGAGGGGGCTAGAGACCCAGTACTTC. Amino acids: CASVQGRGLETQYF.